A selection of T cell receptor beta chains follows, all from one sample in a study of blood T cell repertoires in COVID-19. This table comes from immunoSEQ multiplex PCR, and its TCRdb copy is limited to in-frame clones, with some not included. The sample consists of approximately 450,000 clones, about 89% of them appearing once. Sequencing input: peripheral blood. These receptors were obtained from a woman aged 25-40 years with acute or convalescent COVID-19. CDR3s include the opening cysteine and the closing phenylalanine or tryptophan. The D gene is left open where the match is weak. Some rows have no size entry. The others give once, few or many, or a class for an expanded clone.

TRBV5-1	TRBJ1-3	20	-	TRBD1	CASSPGTGGHAISSGNTIYF	TGCGCCAGCAGCCCAGGGACAGGGGGTCACGCCATCAGCTCTGGAAACACCATATATTTT
TRBV9	TRBJ2-5	14	-	TRBD1	CASSTRTGQETQYF	TGTGCCAGCAGCACCCGGACAGGGCAAGAGACCCAGTACTTC
TRBV1	TRBJ1-5	17	-	-	CTSSQDFRTGRNQPQHF	TGCACCAGCAGCCAAGATTTTAGGACAGGGCGGAATCAGCCCCAGCATTTT
TRBV7-9	TRBJ1-2	14	-	TRBD1	CASSTGQGASGYTF	TGTGCCAGCAGCACCGGACAGGGGGCGAGCGGCTACACCTTC
TRBV7-3	TRBJ2-2	16	-	TRBD1	CASIEGPGQRTGELFF	TGTGCCAGCATCGAAGGGCCGGGACAGAGAACCGGGGAGCTGTTTTTT
TRBV12-3/TRBV12-4	TRBJ1-2	13	-	-	CASSLSSNYGYTF	TGTGCCAGCAGTTTAAGCTCTAACTATGGCTACACCTTC
TRBV18	TRBJ1-3	13	-	-	CASSPDRGNTIYF	TGTGCCAGCTCACCAGACAGAGGAAACACCATATATTTT
TRBV28	TRBJ1-1	14	few	-	CASSPLSVNTEAFF	TGTGCCAGCAGTCCGCTTTCAGTTAACACTGAAGCTTTCTTT
TRBV21-1	TRBJ1-6	14	-	-	CASSNRGDESPLHF	TGTGCCAGCAGCAACCGGGGGGACGAATCACCCCTCCACTTT
TRBV5-6	TRBJ2-7	15	-	-	CASSLVGANQLEQYF	TGTGCCAGCAGCTTGGTGGGGGCAAATCAACTGGAGCAGTACTTC
TRBV5-1	TRBJ2-7	14	-	-	CASSWEGGSYEQYF	TGCGCCAGCAGCTGGGAAGGGGGCTCCTACGAGCAGTACTTC
TRBV29-1	TRBJ2-2	13	-	-	CSVRRGTAGELFF	TGCAGCGTTCGAAGGGGGACGGCCGGGGAGCTGTTTTTT
TRBV4-1	TRBJ2-3	16	-	TRBD2	CASSQDLAGDTDTQYF	TGCGCCAGCAGCCAAGATTTAGCGGGGGACACAGATACGCAGTATTTT
TRBV19	TRBJ2-7	14	-	-	CASSIGAGNYEQYF	TGTGCCAGTAGTATAGGGGCAGGAAACTACGAGCAGTACTTC
TRBV6-4	TRBJ2-2	14	-	-	CASSEDSEGGELFF	TGTGCCAGCAGTGAGGACAGTGAAGGCGGGGAGCTGTTTTTT
TRBV5-6	TRBJ2-1	15	-	TRBD2	CASSLEAGRVNEQFF	TGTGCCAGCAGCTTGGAGGCCGGGAGGGTCAATGAGCAGTTCTTC
TRBV12-3/TRBV12-4	TRBJ1-2	13	-	-	CASSFEGVSGYTF	TGTGCCAGCAGTTTTGAAGGGGTTAGTGGCTACACCTTC
TRBV5-8	TRBJ2-5	14	-	-	CASTWGHVQETQYF	TGTGCCAGCACTTGGGGGCATGTACAAGAGACCCAGTACTTC
TRBV5-4	TRBJ2-1	11	-	-	CASSTGYEQFF	TGTGCCAGCAGCACCGGGTATGAGCAGTTCTTC
TRBV7-7	TRBJ2-1	15	many	-	CASSLKLGLDNEQFF	TGTGCCAGCAGCTTGAAACTGGGACTGGACAATGAGCAGTTCTTC
TRBV29-1	TRBJ2-5	14	-	-	CSVRTGTKKETQYF	TGCAGCGTTCGGACCGGGACAAAGAAAGAGACCCAGTACTTC
TRBV6-1	TRBJ1-5	17	-	-	CASSEDWGRWINQPQHF	TGTGCCAGCAGTGAAGATTGGGGCAGATGGATCAATCAGCCCCAGCATTTT
TRBV30	TRBJ1-2	14	-	TRBD1	CAWSVEDRGSTTTF	TGTGCCTGGAGTGTAGAGGACAGGGGCAGTACTACTACCTTC
TRBV4-1	TRBJ1-2	15	-	TRBD1	CASSLTGAAYYGYTF	TGCGCCAGCAGCCTGACAGGGGCAGCCTACTATGGCTACACCTTC
TRBV27	TRBJ1-1	13	once	-	CASSLGQIHEAFF	TGTGCCAGCAGTTTAGGACAAATCCACGAAGCTTTCTTT
TRBV5-1	TRBJ2-5	15	-	-	CASSWARGGEETQYF	TGCGCCAGCAGCTGGGCCCGCGGGGGCGAGGAGACCCAGTACTTC
TRBV18	TRBJ2-3	16	-	-	CASSANLGVRADTQYF	TGTGCCAGCTCAGCAAACTTGGGTGTACGGGCAGATACGCAGTATTTT
TRBV28	TRBJ2-7	15	-	TRBD1	CASSRYPTGENEQYF	TGTGCCAGCAGTAGATATCCGACAGGGGAAAACGAGCAGTACTTC
TRBV10-3	TRBJ2-7	13	-	TRBD2	CAISAGLANEQYF	TGTGCCATCAGTGCGGGACTAGCTAACGAGCAGTACTTC
TRBV6-5	TRBJ2-1	16	-	TRBD2	CASSYAGDPSYNEQFF	TGTGCCAGCAGTTACGCGGGGGACCCTTCCTACAATGAGCAGTTCTTC
TRBV9	TRBJ1-6	15	-	TRBD1	CASSVGTGRNSPLHF	TGTGCCAGCAGCGTAGGGACAGGGAGAAATTCACCCCTCCACTTT